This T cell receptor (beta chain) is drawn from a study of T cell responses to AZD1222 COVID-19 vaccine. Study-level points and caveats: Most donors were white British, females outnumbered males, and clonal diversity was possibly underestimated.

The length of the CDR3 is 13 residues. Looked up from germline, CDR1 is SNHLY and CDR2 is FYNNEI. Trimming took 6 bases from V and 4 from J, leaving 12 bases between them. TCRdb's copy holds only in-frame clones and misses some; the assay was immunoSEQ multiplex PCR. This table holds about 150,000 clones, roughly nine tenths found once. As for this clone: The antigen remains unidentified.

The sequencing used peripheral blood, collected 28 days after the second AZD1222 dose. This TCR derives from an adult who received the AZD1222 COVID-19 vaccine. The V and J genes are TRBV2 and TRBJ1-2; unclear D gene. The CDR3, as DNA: TGTGCCAGCAGCCAGGTGGTTGGCTATGGCTACACCTTC. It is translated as CASSQVVGYGYTF.